This T cell receptor (beta chain) was recovered during a study of T cell repertoires in cytomegalovirus infection. This clonotype occurred a few times. The V end was cut by 0 bases, the J end by 1 base, with 10 bases between. There are 15 residues in the CDR3. Germline CDR1 SGDLS, CDR2 YYNGEE. One entry per CDR3 protein results from TCRdb running MiXCR on the reads. The repertoire consists of nearly 550,000 distinct CDR3 sequences, with approximately 17% occurring once and the leading ten covering about 24%. The receptor was derived from a human donor in good health (CMV status not recorded). Some clones in this sample may be carry-over from other donors' samples. The specimen was CD8+ T cells from PBMCs. This chain connects TRBV9 to TRBJ1-1; D possibly corresponds to TRBD1 (5 bases). The CDR3 loop is CASSVGWGSNTEAFF. The CDR3 coding sequence is TGTGCCAGCAGCGTAGGTTGGGGGTCGAACACTGAAGCTTTCTTT.